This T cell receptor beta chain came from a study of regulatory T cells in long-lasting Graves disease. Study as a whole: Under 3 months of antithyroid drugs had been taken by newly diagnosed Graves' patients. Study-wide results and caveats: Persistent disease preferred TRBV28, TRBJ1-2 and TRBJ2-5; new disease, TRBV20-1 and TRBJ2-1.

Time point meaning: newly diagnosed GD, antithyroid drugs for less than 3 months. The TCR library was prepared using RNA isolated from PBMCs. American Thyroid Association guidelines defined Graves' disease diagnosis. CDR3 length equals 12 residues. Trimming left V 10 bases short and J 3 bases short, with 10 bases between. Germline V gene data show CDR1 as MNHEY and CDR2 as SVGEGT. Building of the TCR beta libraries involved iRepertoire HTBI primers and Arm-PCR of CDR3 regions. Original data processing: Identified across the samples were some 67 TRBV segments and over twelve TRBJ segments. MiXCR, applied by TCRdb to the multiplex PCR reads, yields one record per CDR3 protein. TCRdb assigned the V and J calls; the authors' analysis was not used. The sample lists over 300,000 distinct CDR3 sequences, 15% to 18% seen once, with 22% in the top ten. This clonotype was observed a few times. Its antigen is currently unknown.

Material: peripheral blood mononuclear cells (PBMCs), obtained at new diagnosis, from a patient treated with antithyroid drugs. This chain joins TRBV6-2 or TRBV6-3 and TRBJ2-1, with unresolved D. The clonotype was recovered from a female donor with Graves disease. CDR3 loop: CATRSGYNEQFF. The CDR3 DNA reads TGTGCCACCCGGTCTGGCTACAATGAGCAGTTCTTC.